This T cell receptor beta chain was recorded in a study of shared clonotypes between healthy human individuals. Whole-study results and caveats: Estimated clonotype richness was generally higher in naive than memory subsets.

Data came from immunoSEQ multiplex PCR; TCRdb stores just in-frame clones and leaves some out. The sample lists roughly 2 million clones; 90% to 96% were seen once. Notes on this clone: Its target is not known.

The clonotype was recovered from a man aged 18 to 35 in good health. Material: naive CD4+ T cells sorted from blood. Indicated subset: CD45RA+ positively selected.

For the CDR3, the DNA is TGTGCCAGTAGAACCGGGGCCAGGAGTAACTACAATGAGCAGTTCTTC. Translated, it gives CASRTGARSNYNEQFF. This chain connects TRBV19 to TRBJ2-1; tentatively, D is TRBD1 or TRBD2 (5 bases each). From germline, CDR1 is LNHDA and CDR2 SQIVND (reference sequence). The V end lost 6 bases, the J end lost 3 bases, and 18 bases lay between the germline ends. This CDR3 contains 16 residues.